These T cell receptor beta chains were read from a single sample in a study of T cell responses to AZD1222 COVID-19 vaccine. TCRdb keeps only in-frame clones here, not all; method: immunoSEQ multiplex PCR. The data show roughly 100,000 clones, roughly 90% seen once. Sample: peripheral blood, taken on day 0 of AZD1222 vaccination. All receptors come from an adult in good health. Each CDR3 is given without its conserved first and last residue. D genes are given only for firm matches. Clone size, where shown, is once, few, many, or a class for clones that have expanded.

j_gene,d_gene,abundance,v_gene,CDR3aa
TRBJ2-7,.,.,TRBV6-4,ASSDSIYEQY
TRBJ1-1,.,.,TRBV19,ASGGGTEAF
TRBJ1-4,.,.,TRBV29-1,SAIRANNEKLF
TRBJ2-1,TRBD2,once,TRBV2,ASNGGAVLEQF
TRBJ1-2,.,once,TRBV28,ASSRDTGYGYT
TRBJ2-1,TRBD2,.,TRBV5-1,ASSFGGDNEQF
TRBJ2-7,.,.,TRBV5-1,ASSLTPRYEQY
TRBJ2-1,.,.,TRBV12-1,ASSPSARGDNEQF
TRBJ1-2,.,.,TRBV28,ASSSGTFYGYT
TRBJ2-1,.,.,TRBV6-2/TRBV6-3,ASSHGRGTNYNEQF
TRBJ2-1,.,.,TRBV5-6,ASSLTDSNEQF
TRBJ2-3,.,.,TRBV11-2,ASSFSGPSTDTQY
TRBJ2-7,TRBD1,.,TRBV6-5,ASSYSGQGTEY
TRBJ1-1,.,.,TRBV2,ASSDPGNAF
TRBJ2-1,.,.,TRBV7-9,ASSPAGQSYNEQF
TRBJ2-1,TRBD2,.,TRBV14,ASSQLGLAGVEQF
TRBJ2-1,.,.,TRBV5-5,ASSLARQNEQF